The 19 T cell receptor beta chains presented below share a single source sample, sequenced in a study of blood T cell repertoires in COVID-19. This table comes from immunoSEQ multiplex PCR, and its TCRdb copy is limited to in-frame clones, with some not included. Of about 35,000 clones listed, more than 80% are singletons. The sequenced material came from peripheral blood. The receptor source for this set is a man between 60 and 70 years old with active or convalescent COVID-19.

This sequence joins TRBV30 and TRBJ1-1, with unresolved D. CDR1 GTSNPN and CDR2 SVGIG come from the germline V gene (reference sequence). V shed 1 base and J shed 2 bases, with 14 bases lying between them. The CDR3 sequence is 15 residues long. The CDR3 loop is CAWSGLGRENTEAFF. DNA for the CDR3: TGTGCCTGGAGTGGCCTCGGTCGGGAAAACACTGAAGCTTTCTTT.

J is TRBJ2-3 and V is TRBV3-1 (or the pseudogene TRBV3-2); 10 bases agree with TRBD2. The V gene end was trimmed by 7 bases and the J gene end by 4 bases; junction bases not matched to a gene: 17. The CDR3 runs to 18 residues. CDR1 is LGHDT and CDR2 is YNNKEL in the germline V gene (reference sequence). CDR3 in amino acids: CASTFGCLAGVVADTQYF. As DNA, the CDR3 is TGTGCCAGCACCTTCGGCTGTCTAGCGGGAGTGGTGGCAGATACGCAGTATTTT.

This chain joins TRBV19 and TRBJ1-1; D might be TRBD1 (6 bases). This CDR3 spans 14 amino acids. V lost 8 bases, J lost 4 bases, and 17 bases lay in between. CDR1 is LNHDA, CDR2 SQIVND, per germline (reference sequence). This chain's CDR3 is CASRTTGSVTEAFF. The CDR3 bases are TGTGCCAGTCGTACGACAGGTTCGGTCACTGAAGCTTTCTTT.

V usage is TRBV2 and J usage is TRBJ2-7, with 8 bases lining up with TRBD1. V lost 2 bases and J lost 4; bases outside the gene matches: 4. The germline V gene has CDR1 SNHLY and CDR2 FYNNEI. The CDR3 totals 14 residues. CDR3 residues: CASSEQGARYEQYV. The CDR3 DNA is TGTGCCAGCAGTGAACAGGGGGCTCGGTACGAGCAGTACGTC.

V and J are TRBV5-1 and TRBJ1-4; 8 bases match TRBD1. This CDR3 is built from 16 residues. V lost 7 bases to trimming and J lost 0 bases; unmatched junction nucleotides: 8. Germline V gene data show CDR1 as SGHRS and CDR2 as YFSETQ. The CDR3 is CASGGGQGTTNEKLFF. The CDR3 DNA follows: TGCGCCAGCGGCGGCGGACAGGGCACAACTAATGAAAAACTGTTTTTT.

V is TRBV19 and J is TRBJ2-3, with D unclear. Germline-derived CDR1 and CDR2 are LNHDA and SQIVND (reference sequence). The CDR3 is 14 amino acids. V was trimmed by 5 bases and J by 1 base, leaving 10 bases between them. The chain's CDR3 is CASSPGPGTDTQYF. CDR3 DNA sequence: TGTGCCAGTAGTCCTGGCCCTGGCACAGATACGCAGTATTTT.

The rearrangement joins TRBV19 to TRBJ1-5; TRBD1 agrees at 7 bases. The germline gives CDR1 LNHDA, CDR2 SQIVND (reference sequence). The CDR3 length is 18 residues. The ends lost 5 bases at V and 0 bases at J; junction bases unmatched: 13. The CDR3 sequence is CASSEGQLFRYSNQPQHF. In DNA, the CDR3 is TGTGCCAGTAGTGAGGGACAGCTATTTCGATATAGCAATCAGCCCCAGCATTTT.

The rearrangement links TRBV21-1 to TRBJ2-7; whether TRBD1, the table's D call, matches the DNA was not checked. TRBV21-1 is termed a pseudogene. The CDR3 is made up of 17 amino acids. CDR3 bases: TGTGCCAGCAGCTTCCGGCCGGGACAGGGGACCTCCTACGAGCAGTACGTC. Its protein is CASSFRPGQGTSYEQYV.

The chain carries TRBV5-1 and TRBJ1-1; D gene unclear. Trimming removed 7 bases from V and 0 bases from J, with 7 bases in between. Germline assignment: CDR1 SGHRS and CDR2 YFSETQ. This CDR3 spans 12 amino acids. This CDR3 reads CASRYMNTEAFF. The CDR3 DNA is TGCGCCAGCCGTTATATGAACACTGAAGCTTTCTTT.

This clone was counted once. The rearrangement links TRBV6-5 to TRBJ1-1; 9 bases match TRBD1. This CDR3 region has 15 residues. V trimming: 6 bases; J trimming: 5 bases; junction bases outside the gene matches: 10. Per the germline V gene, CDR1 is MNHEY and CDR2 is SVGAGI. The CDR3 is CASRITGTGKTEAFF. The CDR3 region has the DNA TGTGCCAGCAGAATAACCGGGACAGGGAAGACTGAAGCTTTCTTT.

The CDR3 DNA reads TGTGCCAGCAGCCCAGGGGCAGGCTGGGAATTGATCTCCTACAATGAGCAGTTCTTC. Residues: CASSPGAGWELISYNEQFF. The chain combines TRBV3-1 (or the pseudogene TRBV3-2) with TRBJ2-1; maybe TRBD1 (6 bases). The CDR3 totals 19 residues. From germline, CDR1 is LGHDT and CDR2 YNNKEL (reference sequence). V lost 4 bases, J lost 0 bases, and 22 bases lay in between.

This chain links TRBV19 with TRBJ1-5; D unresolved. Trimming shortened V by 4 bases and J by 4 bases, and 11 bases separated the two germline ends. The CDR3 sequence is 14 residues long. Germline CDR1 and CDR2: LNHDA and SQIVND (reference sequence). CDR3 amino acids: CASSNQAPNQPQHF. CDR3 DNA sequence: TGTGCCAGTAGTAACCAGGCGCCGAATCAGCCCCAGCATTTT.

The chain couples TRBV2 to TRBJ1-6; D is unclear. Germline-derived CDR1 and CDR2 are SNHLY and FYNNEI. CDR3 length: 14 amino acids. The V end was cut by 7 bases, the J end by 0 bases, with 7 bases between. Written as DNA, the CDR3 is TGTGCCAGCATGGGGAGCTCCTATAATTCACCCCTCCACTTT. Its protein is CASMGSSYNSPLHF.

As DNA, the CDR3 is TGTGCCAGCAGCTTAGCGCGGGGGGACTACGAGCAGTACGTC. This sequence encodes CASSLARGDYEQYV. The V gene is TRBV11-1, the J gene TRBJ2-7, with TRBD2 matching 8 bases. This CDR3 region has 14 residues. Germline V gene lookup returns CDR1 SGHAT and CDR2 FQDESV (reference sequence). V shed 0 bases, J shed 3 bases, and the junction held 1 base outside the gene matches.

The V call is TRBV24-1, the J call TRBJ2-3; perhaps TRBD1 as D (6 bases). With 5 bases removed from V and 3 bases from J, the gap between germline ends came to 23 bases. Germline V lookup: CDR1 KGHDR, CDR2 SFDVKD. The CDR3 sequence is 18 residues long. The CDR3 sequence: CATSAADQGRQTTDTQYF. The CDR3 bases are TGTGCCACCAGTGCTGCCGACCAGGGGCGCCAGACGACAGATACGCAGTATTTT.

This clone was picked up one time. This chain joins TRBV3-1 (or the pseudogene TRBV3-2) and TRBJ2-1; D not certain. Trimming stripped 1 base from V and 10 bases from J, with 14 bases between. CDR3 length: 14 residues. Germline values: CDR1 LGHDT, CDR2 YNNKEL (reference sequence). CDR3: CASSQGVRSREQFF. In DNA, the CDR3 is TGTGCCAGCAGCCAAGGAGTGAGGAGCCGGGAGCAGTTCTTC.

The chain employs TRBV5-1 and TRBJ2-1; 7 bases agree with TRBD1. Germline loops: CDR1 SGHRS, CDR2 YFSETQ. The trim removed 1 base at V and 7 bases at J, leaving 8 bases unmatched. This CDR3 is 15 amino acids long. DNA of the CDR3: TGCGCCAGCAGCTTGAAACAGGGGATGGGGAATGAGCAGTTCTTC. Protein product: CASSLKQGMGNEQFF.

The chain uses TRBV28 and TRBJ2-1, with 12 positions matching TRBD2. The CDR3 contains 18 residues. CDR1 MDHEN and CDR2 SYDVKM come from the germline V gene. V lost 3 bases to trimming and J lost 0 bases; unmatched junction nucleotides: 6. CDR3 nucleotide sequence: TGTGCCAGCAGTTTCGGACTAGCGGGGTTTAGCTCCTACAATGAGCAGTTCTTC. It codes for CASSFGLAGFSSYNEQFF.

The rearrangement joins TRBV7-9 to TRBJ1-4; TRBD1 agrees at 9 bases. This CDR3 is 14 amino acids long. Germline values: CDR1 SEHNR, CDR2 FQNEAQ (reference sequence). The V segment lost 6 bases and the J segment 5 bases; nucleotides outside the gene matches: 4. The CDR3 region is CASRAGTGNEKLFF. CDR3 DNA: TGTGCCAGCAGGGCCGGGACAGGGAATGAAAAACTGTTTTTT.